The entry that follows covers one T cell receptor (beta chain) sequence. One end of the junction is discordant with germline, which a read error may explain. The sample originates from a study of blood T cell repertoires in COVID-19. The CDR3 totals 15 residues. The V gene's germline CDR1 is MNHNS and CDR2 SASEGT. Participants had their cohort set by participant-reported clinical history. In the authors' workflow: Estimation of nucleated cell counts was performed using reference gene primer amplification. Only in-frame clones appear in the TCRdb table, and some are missing; sequencing was by immunoSEQ multiplex PCR. V, J and clone size are taken as reported in that table, and D and trimming were inferred from the DNA itself. The sample yields some 430,000 clones, around 91% seen once.

The J gene is TRBJ1-3, the V gene TRBV6-1; D gene unclear. Sequences were obtained from PBMCs or T cells enriched from blood (not recorded which). This TCR came from a man between 18 and 35 years old who had recovered from COVID-19. The DNA for the CDR3 is TGTGCCAGCAGGGAAGTTTCTATCGCTGGAAACACCATATATTTT. Translation gives CASREVSIAGNTIYF.